The 3 T cell receptor beta chains below all came from one sample that was sequenced in a study of metastatic and nonmetastatic thyroid tumors. Each patient came to thyroid surgery without any prior treatment (of any kind). MiXCR re-clonotyped the PCR reads for TCRdb. The data contain more than 50,000 clones, more than 20% of them singletons. Sequenced material: blood. The receptors were gathered from a female donor with papillary thyroid cancer or a benign thyroid nodule (not recorded which). Some clones in this sample may be carry-over from other donors' samples.

The chain joins TRBV18 to TRBJ2-7; perhaps TRBD2 as D (5 bases). The CDR3 is 16 residues long. Trimming took 0 bases from V and 4 from J, leaving 16 bases between them. CDR1 and CDR2 (germline): KGHSH, LQKENI. In nucleotides, the CDR3 is TGTGCCAGCTCACCACCGTTCTTTAAAGGACTTTACGAGCAGTACTTC. This sequence encodes CASSPPFFKGLYEQYF.

This clone has ten or more counts. A much more abundant neighbour one base away suggests this may be a read error. This sequence joins TRBV6-1 and TRBJ1-2, with TRBD1 identical over 7 bases. Germline values: CDR1 MNHNS, CDR2 SASEGT. The CDR3 covers 15 residues. V lost 7 bases, J lost 7 bases, and 15 bases stayed unmatched. Written as DNA, the CDR3 is TGTGCCAGCATCCTCGACAGGGATTCGTCGGGTGGCTACACCTTC. Translating gives CASILDRDSSGGYTF.

There are many counts of this clone. This chain links TRBV12-3 or TRBV12-4 with TRBJ2-2, with D maybe TRBD2 (6 bases). Deletions cut 8 bases from V and 3 bases from J, with 19 bases between. CDR3 length equals 16 residues. The CDR3 sequence: CASVSRTGLHTGELFF. CDR3 nucleotides: TGTGCCAGCGTAAGTAGGACGGGACTCCACACCGGGGAGCTGTTTTTT.